The source of this TCR beta chain is a study of T cells in Graves' hyperthyroidism and ophthalmopathy. The CDR3 extends over 13 amino acids. Germline CDR1 GTSNPN, CDR2 SVGIG (reference sequence). V lost 6 bases, J lost 7 bases, and 13 bases lay in between. Note on this clonotype: Its matching antigen is unknown.

Findings and limits, study-wide: Blood samples included most of the expanded thyroid clonotypes exceeding 0.001. Ophthalmopathy got predicted by the model a median 6.5 months before its onset.

Amplification yielded TCR beta CDR3 regions, with RNA transcripts as the source. First-round RT-PCR with HTBI primers amplified the TCR CDR3 region. TCRdb processed the multiplex PCR reads anew with MiXCR; each CDR3 protein has one entry. The sample has hundreds of thousands of distinct CDR3 sequences; about 20% are singletons. The diagnoses drew upon clinical symptoms, serum thyroxine and TRAb, thyroid ultrasound and orbital computed tomography. This sequence was found in a man aged 40-55 years with Graves' ophthalmopathy. The rearrangement joins TRBV30 to TRBJ1-6; no clear D gene. Source material: blood. This chain's CDR3 is CACPGRRNSPLHF. For the CDR3, the DNA is TGTGCCTGCCCAGGACGGAGAAATTCACCCCTCCACTTT.